Below are 27 T cell receptor beta chains sequenced from a single sample in a study of shared clonotypes between healthy human individuals. The naive CD8 population came from CD45RO-negative cells selected for CCR7, without terminally differentiated effector memory CD45RA+ cells. TCRdb's table, derived via immunoSEQ multiplex PCR, lists solely in-frame clones and lacks some. The sample shows about 2.1 million clones, about 94% of them seen only once. Specimen: naive CD8+ T cells from PBMCs. The receptors come from a man aged 18 to 29 in good health. Some clones in this sample may be carry-over from other donors' samples.

V and J are TRBV6-1 and TRBJ2-7; weak D call: TRBD1 (5 bases). This CDR3 region has 14 residues. V lost 2 bases to trimming and J lost 2 bases, with 10 bases between them. CDR1 MNHNS and CDR2 SASEGT come from the germline V gene. This CDR3 is CASSEYGATYEQYF. CDR3 sequence (DNA): TGTGCCAGCAGTGAATATGGGGCTACCTACGAGCAGTACTTC.

This clone occurred once. V gene TRBV9 combines with J gene TRBJ2-3; D possibly corresponds to TRBD2 (7 bases). The germline V gene encodes CDR1 SGDLS and CDR2 YYNGEE. The V end lost 3 bases, the J end lost 2 bases, and 16 bases lay between the germline ends. The CDR3 runs to 16 residues. The CDR3 is CASSAEGGGPTDTQYF. The DNA of the CDR3 is TGTGCCAGCAGCGCCGAAGGGGGGGGACCCACAGATACGCAGTATTTT.

The count of this clone is one. V gene TRBV28 combines with J gene TRBJ2-5, with 7 bases identical to TRBD1. The V segment lost 6 bases and the J segment 3 bases; nucleotides outside the gene matches: 10. This CDR3 comprises 15 residues. CDR1 MDHEN and CDR2 SYDVKM come from the germline V gene. The chain's CDR3 is CASRDTGVIEETQYF. The DNA for the CDR3 is TGTGCCAGCAGAGACACAGGGGTAATAGAAGAGACCCAGTACTTC.

The chain has TRBV7-9 and TRBJ2-7; TRBD1 or TRBD2 may be the D gene (5 bases each). Trimming stripped 5 bases from V and 5 bases from J, with 16 bases between. This CDR3 has 14 amino acids. From germline, CDR1 is SEHNR and CDR2 FQNEAQ (reference sequence). CDR3 residues: CASSTRDVDHEQYF. CDR3 bases: TGTGCCAGCAGCACCCGGGACGTGGACCACGAGCAGTACTTC. Looking up the rest from reference TRBV7-9 and TRBJ2-7 gives the full variable domain: DTGVSQNPRHKITKRGQNVTFRCDPISEHNRLYWYRQTLGQGPEFLTYFQNEAQLEKSRLLSDRFSAERPKGSFSTLEIQRTEQGDSAMYLCASSTRDVDHEQYFGPGTRLTVT.

This chain connects TRBV4-1 to TRBJ2-7; 7 bases match TRBD2. The germline V gene has CDR1 MGHRA and CDR2 YSYEKL. V lost 3 bases and J lost 4; bases outside the gene matches: 12. The CDR3 extends over 16 amino acids. The CDR3 region has the DNA TGCGCCAGCAGCCACCGGGCGGCTAGCGGAGAGTACGAGCAGTACTTC. Translation gives CASSHRAASGEYEQYF.

This sequence joins TRBV28 and TRBJ2-5; possibly TRBD1 for D (5 bases). Trimming stripped 3 bases from V and 5 bases from J, with 19 bases between. This CDR3 has 16 residues. CDR1 and CDR2 (germline): MDHEN, SYDVKM. DNA of the CDR3: TGTGCCAGCAGTTTGGTCCCGCAGGGTGGTCGGGAGACCCAGTACTTC. This gives the protein CASSLVPQGGRETQYF.

The rearrangement links TRBV2 to TRBJ2-5; D is unclear. The germline V and J ends were trimmed by 7 bases and 3 bases, with 15 bases remaining between them. Germline CDR1 SNHLY, CDR2 FYNNEI. This CDR3 contains 14 residues. The CDR3 region is CASILMGREETQYF. For the CDR3, the DNA is TGTGCCAGCATTCTGATGGGCAGAGAAGAGACCCAGTACTTC.

This chain joins TRBV30 and TRBJ2-5; 9 bases align to TRBD1. V shed 2 bases, J shed 5 bases, and the junction held 6 bases outside the gene matches. Germline V gene lookup returns CDR1 GTSNPN and CDR2 SVGIG (reference sequence). The CDR3 covers 14 residues. The CDR3 loop is CAWSRGQGFETQYF. The DNA of the CDR3 is TGTGCCTGGAGTCGGGGACAGGGTTTCGAGACCCAGTACTTC.

This chain joins TRBV27 and TRBJ2-7; a weak D match, TRBD2 (6 bases). Germline-derived CDR1 and CDR2 are MNHEY and SMNVEV (reference sequence). This CDR3 contains 15 residues. The V end lost 0 bases, the J end lost 3 bases, and 12 bases lay between the germline ends. For the CDR3, the DNA is TGTGCCAGCAGTTTATCAGGGGACTCCTTCTACGAGCAGTACTTC. Translating it yields CASSLSGDSFYEQYF.

This clone was recorded a few times. The V call is TRBV29-1, the J call TRBJ2-2; D call uncertain. Per the germline V gene, CDR1 is SQVTM and CDR2 is ANQGSEA. This CDR3 has 13 residues. V was clipped by 6 bases and J by 2 bases, with 10 bases between them. The CDR3 coding sequence is TGCAGCGTGGTGGGCCGCAACACCGGGGAGCTGTTTTTT. Its protein is CSVVGRNTGELFF.

Points on this clone: The sample carries other DNA sequences with the same CDR3. J is TRBJ2-7 and V is TRBV27; 8 bases are shared with TRBD2. Looked up from germline, CDR1 is MNHEY and CDR2 is SMNVEV (reference sequence). The CDR3 has 13 amino acids. V dropped 5 bases and J dropped 2; count of bases not matched to a gene: 2. CDR3 sequence (DNA): TGTGCCAGCAGTCTAGCGGGCGCCTACGAGCAGTACTTC. Its translation: CASSLAGAYEQYF.

The gene calls are TRBV5-1 and TRBJ2-1, with a weak D call TRBD2 (5 bases). This CDR3 is built from 12 residues. Germline V lookup: CDR1 SGHRS, CDR2 YFSETQ. Trimming took off 6 bases at V and 4 bases at J, with 8 bases between the two ends. The CDR3 DNA sequence: TGCGCCAGCACAGCGGAATACAATGAGCAGTTCTTC. This encodes CASTAEYNEQFF.

This chain connects TRBV2 to TRBJ2-1; 8 bases are shared with TRBD1. J was trimmed by 7 bases and V by 7 bases; bases with no gene match: 21. The CDR3 loop spans 18 amino acids. Germline V gene lookup returns CDR1 SNHLY and CDR2 FYNNEI. The CDR3 DNA sequence: TGTGCCAGCATCCCAACCATTAGCCCCGGACAGGGAAGGAATGAGCAGTTCTTC. Translation: CASIPTISPGQGRNEQFF.

CDR3 region: CASSLMGSHEQYF. The CDR3 region has the DNA TGTGCCAGCAGTTTAATGGGGTCCCACGAGCAGTACTTC. The chain combines TRBV27 with TRBJ2-7, with unresolved D. In germline, CDR1 is MNHEY, CDR2 SMNVEV (reference sequence). The CDR3 length is 13 residues. Trimming shortened V by 2 bases and J by 5 bases, and 10 bases separated the two germline ends.

This clone is a singleton in its sample. The CDR3, as DNA: TGTGCCAGCAGCCAGGACAGGGCTAACTATGGCTACACCTTC. This translates into CASSQDRANYGYTF. The chain has TRBV6-6 and TRBJ1-2, with 8 bases that match TRBD1. This CDR3 is 14 amino acids long. CDR1 MNHNY and CDR2 SVGAGI come from the germline V gene (reference sequence). The V segment lost 6 bases and the J segment 0 bases; nucleotides outside the gene matches: 3.

This chain links TRBV6-5 with TRBJ1-1; no clear D. The V end lost 2 bases, the J end lost 4 bases, and 11 bases lay between the germline ends. Germline CDR1 and CDR2: MNHEY and SVGAGI. This CDR3 has 14 residues. CDR3 amino acids: CASSYVETFTEAFF. As DNA, the CDR3 is TGTGCCAGCAGTTACGTGGAAACCTTCACTGAAGCTTTCTTT.

The chain links TRBV15 to TRBJ2-1; D is possibly TRBD2 (6 bases). Trimming left V 5 bases short and J 7 bases short, with 15 bases between. Germline V CDR1 and CDR2: LNHNV, YYDKDF (reference sequence). This CDR3 region has 14 residues. The CDR3 DNA is TGTGCCACCAGCCACGGAGGGGAAGAGAATGAGCAGTTCTTC. It codes for CATSHGGEENEQFF.

This chain connects TRBV28 to TRBJ1-5; TRBD1 might be the D (6 bases). V lost 6 bases and J 0 bases, leaving 15 bases between the germline ends. Germline V lookup: CDR1 MDHEN, CDR2 SYDVKM. The CDR3 totals 16 residues. The CDR3 nucleotides are TGTGCCAGCAGATTCCCGACAGGAATTAGCAATCAGCCCCAGCATTTT. Its translation is CASRFPTGISNQPQHF.

The chain combines TRBV6-1 with TRBJ1-4, with D hard to call. CDR1 and CDR2 from the germline V gene are MNHNS and SASEGT. The V and J ends lost 11 bases and 2 bases respectively, with 9 bases between them. The CDR3 contains 12 residues. The CDR3 sequence: CAVRYTNEKLFF. The CDR3 nucleotides are TGTGCCGTCAGGTATACTAATGAAAAACTGTTTTTT.

J is TRBJ1-1 and V is TRBV4-1; TRBD1 aligns across 7 bases. V was pared by 5 bases and J by 4 bases, with 4 bases of the junction left unmatched. Germline CDR1 and CDR2: MGHRA and YSYEKL. The CDR3 has 13 residues. The DNA of the CDR3 is TGCGCCAGCAGCAGGGGGCCGTTCACTGAAGCTTTCTTT. Protein product: CASSRGPFTEAFF.

This clone was picked up a small number of times. This chain uses TRBV11-2 with TRBJ1-2; D is unclear. Germline V gives CDR1 SGHAT, CDR2 FQNNGV. The V end was cut by 1 base, the J end by 0 bases, with 9 bases between. This CDR3 spans 15 amino acids. CDR3 bases: TGTGCCAGCAGCTTAGTTGCCTCTGCTAACTATGGCTACACCTTC. Translating gives CASSLVASANYGYTF.

The gene calls are TRBV7-2 and TRBJ2-7; 11 bases fit TRBD2. V trimming: 1 base; J trimming: 6 bases; junction bases outside the gene matches: 2. The CDR3 is 14 residues long. CDR1 and CDR2 from the germline V gene are SGHTA and FQGNSA. CDR3 residues: CASSLGLAGFEQYF. Written as DNA, the CDR3 is TGTGCCAGCAGCTTAGGACTAGCGGGATTCGAGCAGTACTTC.

This clone was observed once. The rearrangement joins TRBV28 to TRBJ2-4, with a possible D match to TRBD2 (5 bases). This CDR3 comprises 17 residues. From germline, CDR1 is MDHEN and CDR2 SYDVKM. V lost 2 bases, J lost 0 bases, and 14 bases lay in between. CDR3 coding DNA: TGTGCCAGCAGTTTAGAGAGGGCAGGTCTAGCCAAAAACATTCAGTACTTC. Translated: CASSLERAGLAKNIQYF. The whole variable domain, filled in from reference TRBV28 and TRBJ2-4, reads DVKVTQSSRYLVKRTGEKVFLECVQDMDHENMFWYRQDPGLGLRLIYFSYDVKMKEKGDIPEGYSVSREKKERFSLILESASTNQTSMYLCASSLERAGLAKNIQYFGAGTRLSVL.

The chain employs TRBV6-5 and TRBJ1-2, with D hard to call. This CDR3 contains 12 residues. CDR1 MNHEY and CDR2 SVGAGI come from the germline V gene. V was trimmed by 4 bases and J by 8 bases, leaving 11 bases between them. CDR3: CASSSVGQGYTF. The CDR3 DNA is TGTGCCAGCAGTTCCGTAGGGCAGGGCTACACCTTC.

The chain combines TRBV4-1 with TRBJ2-7, with D possibly matching TRBD2 (6 bases). This CDR3 comprises 15 residues. The V end lost 2 bases, the J end lost 4 bases, and 15 bases lay between the germline ends. Germline CDR1 and CDR2: MGHRA and YSYEKL. The CDR3 DNA is TGCGCCAGCAGCCAACGCGGAGGGTCCGCATACGAGCAGTACTTC. It encodes CASSQRGGSAYEQYF.

This chain joins TRBV7-2 and TRBJ1-1, with D possibly matching TRBD1 (5 bases). The CDR3 has 15 residues. Germline CDR1 SGHTA, CDR2 FQGNSA. Trimming left V 1 base short and J 2 bases short, with 11 bases between. CDR3 residues: CASSLGGGGNTEAFF. DNA of the CDR3: TGTGCCAGCAGCTTAGGGGGTGGGGGAAACACTGAAGCTTTCTTT. The full variable domain, in which reference TRBV7-2 and TRBJ1-1 provide the parts outside the CDR3, is GAGVSQSPSNKVTEKGKDVELRCDPISGHTALYWYRQSLGQGLEFLIYFQGNSAPDKSGLPSDRFSAERTGGSVSTLTIQRTQQEDSAVYLCASSLGGGGNTEAFFGQGTRLTVV.

V is TRBV7-9 and J is TRBJ1-3; weak D call: TRBD1 (5 bases). The V gene's germline CDR1 is SEHNR and CDR2 FQNEAQ (reference sequence). V dropped 3 bases and J dropped 2 bases, with 20 bases sitting between them. This CDR3 has 18 residues. In DNA, the CDR3 is TGTGCCAGCAGCTTGCCACAGTCGGTGGAGGGGACTGGAAACACCATATATTTT. This sequence encodes CASSLPQSVEGTGNTIYF.